The 5 T cell receptor beta chains listed next were all sequenced from one sample in a study of brain T cells in children with intractable seizures. Sequencing used immunoSEQ multiplex PCR; TCRdb keeps in-frame clones, though not all of them. The repertoire has roughly 64,000 clones, around 95% of them found once; the top ten carry roughly 0.38%. Source: peripheral blood, taken at surgery. The receptor set was obtained from a boy in the first two years of life with focal cortical dysplasia and intractable seizures.

In its sample, this clone was seen once. The rearrangement joins TRBV7-2 to TRBJ2-7; 8 positions agree with TRBD1. This CDR3 spans 14 amino acids. After removal of 0 bases from V and 3 bases from J, the junction contained 1 base not matched to a gene. Germline V gene sequence: CDR1 SGHTA, CDR2 FQGNSA. In DNA, the CDR3 is TGTGCCAGCAGCTTAGCCGACAGGGGCTACGAGCAGTACTTC. Amino acid sequence: CASSLADRGYEQYF. Full variable domain (missing parts from reference TRBV7-2 and TRBJ2-7): GAGVSQSPSNKVTEKGKDVELRCDPISGHTALYWYRQSLGQGLEFLIYFQGNSAPDKSGLPSDRFSAERTGGSVSTLTIQRTQQEDSAVYLCASSLADRGYEQYFGPGTRLTVT.

J is TRBJ1-4 and V is TRBV15; D unclear. The germline V gene has CDR1 LNHNV and CDR2 YYDKDF (reference sequence). V was pared by 0 bases and J by 2 bases, with 7 bases between. This CDR3 is 15 amino acids long. The CDR3 reads CATSRDLGTNEKLFF. Here the CDR3 DNA reads TGTGCCACCAGCAGAGATCTGGGGACTAATGAAAAACTGTTTTTT.

The rearrangement joins TRBV6-5 to TRBJ1-1; no reliable D call. Germline values: CDR1 MNHEY, CDR2 SVGAGI. The CDR3 is made up of 15 amino acids. V was pared by 0 bases and J by 4 bases, with 12 bases between. The CDR3 here is CASSYSTGLATEAFF. Here the CDR3 DNA reads TGTGCCAGCAGTTACTCGACCGGGTTGGCCACTGAAGCTTTCTTT.

V and J are TRBV7-2 and TRBJ2-3; 11 bases are a match to TRBD2. Germline trimming cut 0 bases from V and 2 bases from J; bases unmatched to any gene: 4. CDR3 length equals 17 residues. Germline CDR1 and CDR2: SGHTA and FQGNSA. The CDR3 spells CASSLAGTSGLTDTQYF. CDR3 nucleotides: TGTGCCAGCAGCTTAGCCGGGACTAGCGGCCTCACAGATACGCAGTATTTT.

V and J are TRBV21-1 and TRBJ2-2; the table's D gene call, TRBD2, was not cross checked with the DNA. TRBV21-1 is a recognized pseudogene. This CDR3 spans 16 amino acids. The CDR3 DNA is TGTGCCAGCACCAACAACTGCAACTCGAACACCGGGGAGCTGTTTTTT. As protein: CASTNNCNSNTGELFF.